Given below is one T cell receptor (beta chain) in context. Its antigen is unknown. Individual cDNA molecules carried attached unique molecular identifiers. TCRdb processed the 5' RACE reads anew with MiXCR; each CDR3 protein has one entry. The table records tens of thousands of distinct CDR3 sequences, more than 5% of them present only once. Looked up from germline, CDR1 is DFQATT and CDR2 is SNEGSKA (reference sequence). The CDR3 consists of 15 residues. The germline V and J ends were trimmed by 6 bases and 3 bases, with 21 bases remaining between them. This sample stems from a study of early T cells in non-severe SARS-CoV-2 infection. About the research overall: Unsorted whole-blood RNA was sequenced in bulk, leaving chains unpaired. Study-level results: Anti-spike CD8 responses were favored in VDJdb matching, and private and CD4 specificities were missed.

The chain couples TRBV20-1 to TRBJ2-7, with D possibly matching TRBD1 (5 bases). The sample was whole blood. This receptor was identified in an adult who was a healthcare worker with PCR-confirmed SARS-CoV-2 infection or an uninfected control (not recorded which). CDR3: CSANKGKPTNYEQYF. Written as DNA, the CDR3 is TGCAGTGCCAATAAGGGGAAACCTACCAACTACGAGCAGTACTTC.